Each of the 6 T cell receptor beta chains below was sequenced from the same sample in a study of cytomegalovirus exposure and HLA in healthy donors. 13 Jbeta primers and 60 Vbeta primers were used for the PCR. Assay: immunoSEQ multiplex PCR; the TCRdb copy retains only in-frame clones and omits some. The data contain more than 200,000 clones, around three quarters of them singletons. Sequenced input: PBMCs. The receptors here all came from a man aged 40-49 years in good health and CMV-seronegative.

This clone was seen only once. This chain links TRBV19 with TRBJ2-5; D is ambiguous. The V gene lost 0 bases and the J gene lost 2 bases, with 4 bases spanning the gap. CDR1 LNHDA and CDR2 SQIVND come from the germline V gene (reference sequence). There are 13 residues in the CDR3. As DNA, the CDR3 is TGTGCCAGTAGTATAGAGAGGCAAGAGACCCAGTACTTC. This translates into CASSIERQETQYF.

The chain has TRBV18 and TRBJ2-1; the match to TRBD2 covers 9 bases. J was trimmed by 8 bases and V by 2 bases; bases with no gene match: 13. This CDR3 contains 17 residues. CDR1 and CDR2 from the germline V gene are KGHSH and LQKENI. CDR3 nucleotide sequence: TGTGCCAGCTCACCAACGACGGCCGGGACTAGCAGGCATGAGCAGTTCTTC. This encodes CASSPTTAGTSRHEQFF.

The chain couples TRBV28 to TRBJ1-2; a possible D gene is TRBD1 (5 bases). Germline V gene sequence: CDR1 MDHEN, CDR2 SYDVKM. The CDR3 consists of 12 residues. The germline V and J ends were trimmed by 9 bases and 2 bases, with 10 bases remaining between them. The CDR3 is CASTDRNYGYTF. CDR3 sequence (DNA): TGTGCCAGTACTGACAGAAACTATGGCTACACCTTC.

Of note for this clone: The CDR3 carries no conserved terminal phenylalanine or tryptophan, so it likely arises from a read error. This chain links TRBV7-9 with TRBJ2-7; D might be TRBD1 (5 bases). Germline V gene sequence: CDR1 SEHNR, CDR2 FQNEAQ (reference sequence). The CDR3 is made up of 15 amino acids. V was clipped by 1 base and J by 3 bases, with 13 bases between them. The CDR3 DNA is TGTGCCAGCAGCTTAGGGCAGGGTGCGATCTACGAGCAGTACCTC. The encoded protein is CASSLGQGAIYEQYL.

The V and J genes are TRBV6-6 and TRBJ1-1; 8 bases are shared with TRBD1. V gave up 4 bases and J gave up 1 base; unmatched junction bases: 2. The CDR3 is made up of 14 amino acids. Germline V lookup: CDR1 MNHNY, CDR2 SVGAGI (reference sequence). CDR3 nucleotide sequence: TGTGCCAGCAGTTCAGACAGGGGGAACACTGAAGCTTTCTTT. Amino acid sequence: CASSSDRGNTEAFF.

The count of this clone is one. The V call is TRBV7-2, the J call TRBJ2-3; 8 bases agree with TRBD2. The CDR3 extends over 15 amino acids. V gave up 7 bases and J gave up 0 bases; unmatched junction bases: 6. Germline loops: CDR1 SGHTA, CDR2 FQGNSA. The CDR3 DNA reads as TGTGCCAGCAAGGCGGGGGGTCCTAGCACAGATACGCAGTATTTT. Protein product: CASKAGGPSTDTQYF.